Following are 17 T cell receptor beta chains from one sample sequenced in a study of shared clonotypes between healthy human individuals. Measured with immunoSEQ multiplex PCR; TCRdb has only the in-frame clones, and not every one. The sample has about 560,000 clones; around 78% are singletons. Source material: PBMCs. These receptors all come from a woman between 40 and 50 years old in good health. Some clones in this sample may be carry-over from other donors' samples.

In the case of this clone: A single base separates this from a much larger clone, so it may be a read error. This chain links TRBV5-1 with TRBJ2-5; no clear D. The CDR3 consists of 15 residues. The germline V gene encodes CDR1 SGHRS and CDR2 YFSETQ. CDR3 sequence reads: CASSLDLQIQGTQYF. The CDR3 DNA reads TGCGCCAGCAGCTTGGACCTCCAGATACAAGGGACCCAGTACTTC.

V usage is TRBV6-5 and J usage is TRBJ2-7; D is unresolved. The CDR3 sequence is 13 residues long. The germline V and J ends were trimmed by 0 bases and 2 bases, with 5 bases remaining between them. Germline-derived CDR1 and CDR2 are MNHEY and SVGAGI. CDR3: CASSYSLAYEQYF. CDR3 DNA: TGTGCCAGCAGTTACTCATTGGCCTACGAGCAGTACTTC.

This clone was found a few times. The J gene is TRBJ1-5, the V gene TRBV6-1; the D is unclear. Trimming took off 9 bases at V and 5 bases at J, with 14 bases between the two ends. The CDR3 spans 13 residues. The V gene's germline CDR1 is MNHNS and CDR2 SASEGT. The CDR3 nucleotides are TGTGCCAGTGCCTCAGGAGAGGATCAGCCCCAGCATTTT. Its protein is CASASGEDQPQHF.

V is TRBV7-8 and J is TRBJ2-7; 10 bases agree with TRBD1. V was pared by 4 bases and J by 3 bases, with 3 bases of the junction left unmatched. This CDR3 spans 14 amino acids. Germline CDR1 and CDR2: SGHVS and FQNEAQ. The CDR3 nucleotides read TGTGCCAGCAGCTGGACAGGGGGAAGCTACGAGCAGTACTTC. Translation: CASSWTGGSYEQYF.

In this sample, this clone turned up a few times. The V and J genes are TRBV6-1 and TRBJ1-5, with 9 bases fitting TRBD1. After removal of 4 bases from V and 5 bases from J, the junction contained 3 bases not matched to a gene. The CDR3 length is 14 residues. The germline gives CDR1 MNHNS, CDR2 SASEGT. The CDR3 DNA is TGTGCCAGCAGTGCCCGGACAGGGGATCAGCCCCAGCATTTT. Protein sequence: CASSARTGDQPQHF.

This clone was detected only once. The rearrangement joins TRBV5-4 to TRBJ2-6; D is unclear. CDR3 length: 15 residues. V dropped 4 bases and J dropped 1 base, with 9 bases sitting between them. The germline V gene has CDR1 SGHNT and CDR2 YYREEE (reference sequence). The chain's CDR3 is CASSTNPSGANVLTF. The CDR3 DNA reads TGTGCCAGCAGCACCAACCCATCTGGGGCCAACGTCCTGACTTTC.

This clone turned up a few times. The chain has TRBV10-1 and TRBJ2-2; D call uncertain. CDR3 length: 12 residues. Germline CDR1 is WNHNN and CDR2 is SYGVQD (reference sequence). V gave up 7 bases and J gave up 1 base, with 4 bases separating them. This CDR3 reads CASKENTGELFF. In DNA, the CDR3 is TGCGCCAGCAAGGAGAACACCGGGGAGCTGTTTTTT.

The V call is TRBV10-2, the J call TRBJ1-1; 9 bases align to TRBD1. Trimming removed 8 bases from V and 5 bases from J; junction bases left unmatched: 3. Per germline, CDR1 WSHSY and CDR2 SAAADI. The CDR3 length is 12 residues. CDR3 nucleotide sequence: TGCGCCAGCGGGACAGGGAGAACTGAAGCTTTCTTT. It yields the protein CASGTGRTEAFF.

This clone was found a few times. A much larger clone lies one base from this, so it may be a read error. The chain has TRBV28 and TRBJ2-2; 7 positions match TRBD2. The CDR3 has 17 residues. Germline V lookup: CDR1 MDHEN, CDR2 SYDVKM. CDR3 loop: CASSWSPAGANTGEPFF. DNA for the CDR3: TGTGCCAGCAGTTGGTCACCGGCGGGAGCGAACACCGGGGAGCCGTTTTTT.

V and J are TRBV6-6 and TRBJ2-7; the D call may be TRBD1 or TRBD2 (6 bases each). V was shortened by 7 bases and J by 0 bases, with 16 bases between the two germline ends. Germline values: CDR1 MNHNY, CDR2 SVGAGI (reference sequence). The CDR3 spans 15 residues. CDR3 protein: CASTPGGHSSYEQYF. CDR3 DNA sequence: TGTGCCAGCACCCCCGGGGGACATTCCTCCTACGAGCAGTACTTC.

The J gene is TRBJ1-4, the V gene TRBV9; TRBD1 might be the D (5 bases). This CDR3 has 15 residues. The V and J ends lost 3 bases and 0 bases respectively, with 9 bases between them. Germline V gene data show CDR1 as SGDLS and CDR2 as YYNGEE. CDR3 in amino acids: CASSAQQATNEKLFF. The CDR3 DNA is TGTGCCAGCAGCGCCCAACAGGCAACTAATGAAAAACTGTTTTTT.

This chain connects TRBV6-4 to TRBJ1-2; 10 bases line up with TRBD1. Unmatched junction bases numbered 5, after V lost 6 bases and J lost 7 bases. This CDR3 region has 13 residues. Germline V gene lookup returns CDR1 MRHNA and CDR2 SNTAGT. The CDR3, as DNA: TGTGCCAGCAGAGGGACAGGGGAAGGTGGCTACACCTTC. Amino acid sequence: CASRGTGEGGYTF.

This clone was found once. The chain recombines TRBV29-1 with TRBJ2-1; 8 bases align to TRBD2. CDR1 is SQVTM and CDR2 is ANQGSEA in the germline V gene. This CDR3 region has 12 residues. J lost 9 bases, V lost 6 bases, and 7 bases had no gene match. The CDR3 sequence is CSVGLVGGEQFF. The CDR3, as DNA: TGCAGCGTGGGACTAGTGGGAGGTGAGCAGTTCTTC.

This clone was seen a few times. V is TRBV4-2 and J is TRBJ2-7; 8 bases align to TRBD2. CDR3 length: 15 residues. V shed 4 bases and J 7 bases; nucleotides not matched to a gene: 12. The germline CDR1 and CDR2 sequences are LGHNA and YNFKEQ. CDR3 residues: CASSPGPLLAVEQYF. CDR3 DNA sequence: TGTGCCAGCAGCCCCGGACCCTTACTAGCGGTGGAGCAGTACTTC.

This clone was counted a few times. The genes are TRBV6-5 and TRBJ1-1, with a possible D match to TRBD1 (5 bases). This CDR3 spans 15 amino acids. From germline, CDR1 is MNHEY and CDR2 SVGAGI. The ends were cut back, 4 bases at V and 0 bases at J, with 12 bases in the middle. The CDR3 sequence: CASSSRRGVNTEAFF. The CDR3, as DNA: TGTGCCAGCAGTTCCCGCCGGGGGGTGAACACTGAAGCTTTCTTT.

The rearrangement uses TRBV7-9 and TRBJ1-1; D is perhaps TRBD1 (5 bases). There are 14 residues in the CDR3. V lost 2 bases and J 2 bases, leaving 9 bases between the germline ends. Germline V CDR1 and CDR2: SEHNR, FQNEAQ (reference sequence). The CDR3 loop is CASSLQGLNTEAFF. CDR3 nucleotide sequence: TGTGCCAGCAGCTTACAGGGCCTAAACACTGAAGCTTTCTTT.

This clone was observed a few times. The rearrangement links TRBV28 to TRBJ1-5; no firm D call. V lost 3 bases, J lost 3 bases, and 12 bases lay in between. The germline V gene has CDR1 MDHEN and CDR2 SYDVKM. The CDR3 length is 15 residues. CDR3 sequence reads: CASSLRAGPNQPQHF. The CDR3, as DNA: TGTGCCAGCAGTTTGAGGGCAGGTCCCAATCAGCCCCAGCATTTT. The whole variable domain, remainder taken from reference TRBV28 and TRBJ1-5, is DVKVTQSSRYLVKRTGEKVFLECVQDMDHENMFWYRQDPGLGLRLIYFSYDVKMKEKGDIPEGYSVSREKKERFSLILESASTNQTSMYLCASSLRAGPNQPQHFGDGTRLSIL.